A selection of T cell receptor beta chains follows, all from one sample in a study of T-cell memory formation after mild COVID-19. In TCRdb, the 5' RACE reads were re-called with MiXCR into one record per CDR3 protein. The table records 470,000 or so distinct CDR3 sequences, 18% of them present only once. Input material: PBMCs or a T cell subset sorted from them (not recorded which). Every receptor here comes from an adult woman who had mild COVID-19 (a few samples of this study predate the infection). Cell type and time point are not known. Each CDR3 is given without its conserved first and last residue.

>TRBV6-1|12
ASTLRSLSYEQY
>TRBV4-2|16
ASSQELAGGPSADTQY
>TRBV7-2|14
ASSLGAWGGKETQY
>TRBV4-3|17
ASSQESRTSGSGVYEQY
>TRBV20-1|9
SARDGYEQY
>TRBV24-1|14
ATSDRGLSGANVLT
>TRBV4-1|11
ASSQSRAGTQY
>TRBV27|13
ASSSTDRGRGTQY
>TRBV3-1|12
ASSLKGGHGELF
>TRBV29-1|9
SVEGPVEAF
>TRBV4-1|13
ASSQPRDRRDGYT
>TRBV7-6|13
ASSLRSSGSNEQF
>TRBV4-1|12
ASSQAGLTNEQY
>TRBV7-9|13
ASRGLAGAGDTQY
>TRBV27|11
ASSPRRNEKLF
>TRBV6-6|11
ATLSGSGYEQY
>TRBV7-6|14
ASSHPGGRDTGELF
>TRBV19|8
ASGGQAQY
>TRBV6-1|12
ASRATFLIYEQY
>TRBV5-4|13
ASSLQTSGHYEQY
>TRBV15|15
ATSSHLPGGDKNIQY
>TRBV9|11
ASSVGGWEEQF
>TRBV12-3/TRBV12-4|12
ASSLEAGGETQY
>TRBV9|14
ASSAASGGSYNEQF
>TRBV5-1|12
ASSLVFGTDTQY
>TRBV12-3/TRBV12-4|14
ASSRPGLLGNQPQH
>TRBV7-9|9
ASSRFNEQF
>TRBV28|16
ASSPRLAGVGGKETQY
>TRBV6-5|13
ASRRQGWGTGELF
>TRBV7-9|12
ASSSVTGTDTQY
>TRBV5-1|16
ASSLGPGGQGSSYEQY
>TRBV29-1|9
SVGAGGEQY
>TRBV12-3/TRBV12-4|12
ASSLEAGLEGYT
>TRBV7-2|12
ASRTGLAQETQY
>TRBV7-2|15
ASSSPGLAGVRDTQY
>TRBV27|15
ASSPLMRDRLYYEQY
>TRBV15|11
ATSRQADYGYT
>TRBV2|11
ASKVGGKETQY
>TRBV18|11
ASSRLLTDTQY
>TRBV19|15
ASSTYFSGRFRYEQF
>TRBV12-3/TRBV12-4|15
ASSIWTVRLSNQPQH
>TRBV24-1|10
ATSAGSYEQY
>TRBV6-2/TRBV6-3|13
ASSYGTGLIPEAF
>TRBV7-8|13
ASSFPGQGIYGYT
>TRBV20-1|12
SARSGNPALGYT
>TRBV24-1|11
ATSDPPHNEQF
>TRBV25-1|13
ASSEARELGNEQF
>TRBV11-1|15
ASSERLAGNSYNEQF
>TRBV5-1|14
ASSGGQETLQETQY
>TRBV29-1|10
SAEGTFNEQF
>TRBV6-6|15
ASSYTRTGAPTDTQY
>TRBV6-2/TRBV6-3|11
ASRFQGGMEQF
>TRBV9|11
ASSVTGAGELF
>TRBV18|12
ASSPKAGVYEQY
>TRBV4-1|14
ASSQDQEVGNYEQY
>TRBV4-3|14
ASSQDPAGPPYGYT
>TRBV4-1|13
ASSQGELLNTEAF
>TRBV13|12
ASSLGGGAGELF
>TRBV30|8
AWYEEGYT
>TRBV6-2/TRBV6-3|11
ASSYRQNQPQH